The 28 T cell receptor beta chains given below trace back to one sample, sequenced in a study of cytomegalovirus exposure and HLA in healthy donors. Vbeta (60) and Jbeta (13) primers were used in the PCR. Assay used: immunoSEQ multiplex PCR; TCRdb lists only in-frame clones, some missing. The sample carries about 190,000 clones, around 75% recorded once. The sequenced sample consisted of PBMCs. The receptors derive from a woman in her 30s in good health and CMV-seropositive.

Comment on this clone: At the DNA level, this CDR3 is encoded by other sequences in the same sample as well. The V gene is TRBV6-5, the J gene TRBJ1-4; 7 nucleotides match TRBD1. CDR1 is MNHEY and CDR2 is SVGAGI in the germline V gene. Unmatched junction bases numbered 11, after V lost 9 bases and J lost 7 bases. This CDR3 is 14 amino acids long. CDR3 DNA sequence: TGTGCCAGTAGGACGGGACAGCAAGTTGAAAAACTGTTTTTT. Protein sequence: CASRTGQQVEKLFF.

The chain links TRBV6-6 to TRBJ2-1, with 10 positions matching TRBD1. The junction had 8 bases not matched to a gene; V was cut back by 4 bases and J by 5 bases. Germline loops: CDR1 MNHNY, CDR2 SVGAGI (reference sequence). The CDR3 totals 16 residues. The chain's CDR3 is CASSSRTGGAHNEQFF. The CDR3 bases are TGTGCCAGCAGTTCCCGGACAGGGGGGGCCCACAATGAGCAGTTCTTC.

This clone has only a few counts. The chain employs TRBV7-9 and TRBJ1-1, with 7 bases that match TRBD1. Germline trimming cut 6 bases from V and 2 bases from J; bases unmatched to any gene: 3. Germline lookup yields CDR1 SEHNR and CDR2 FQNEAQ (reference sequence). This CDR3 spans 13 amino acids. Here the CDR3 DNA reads TGTGCCAGCAGGGCAGGGGGAAACACTGAAGCTTTCTTT. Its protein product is CASRAGGNTEAFF.

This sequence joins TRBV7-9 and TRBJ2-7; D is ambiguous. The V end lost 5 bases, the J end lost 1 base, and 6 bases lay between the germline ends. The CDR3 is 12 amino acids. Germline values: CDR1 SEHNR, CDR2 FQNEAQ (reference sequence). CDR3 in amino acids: CASSARSYEQYF. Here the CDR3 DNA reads TGTGCCAGCAGCGCGAGATCCTACGAGCAGTACTTC.

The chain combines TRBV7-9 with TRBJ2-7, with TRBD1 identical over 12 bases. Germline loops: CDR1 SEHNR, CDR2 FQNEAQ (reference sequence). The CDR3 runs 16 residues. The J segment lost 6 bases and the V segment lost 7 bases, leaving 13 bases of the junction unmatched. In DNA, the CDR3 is TGTGCCAGCACCCCCCGCCCAGGGACAGGGGGCGGCGAGCAGTACTTC. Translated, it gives CASTPRPGTGGGEQYF.

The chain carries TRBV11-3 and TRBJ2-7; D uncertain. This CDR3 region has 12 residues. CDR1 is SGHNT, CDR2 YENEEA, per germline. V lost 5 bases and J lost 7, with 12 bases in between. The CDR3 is CASSLGAWEQYF. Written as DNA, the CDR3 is TGTGCCAGCAGCCTCGGAGCTTGGGAGCAGTACTTC. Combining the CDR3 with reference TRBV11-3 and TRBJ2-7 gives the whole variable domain EAGVVQSPRYKIIEKKQPVAFWCNPISGHNTLYWYLQNLGQGPELLIRYENEEAVDDSQLPKDRFSAERLKGVDSTLKIQPAELGDSAVYLCASSLGAWEQYFGPGTRLTVT.

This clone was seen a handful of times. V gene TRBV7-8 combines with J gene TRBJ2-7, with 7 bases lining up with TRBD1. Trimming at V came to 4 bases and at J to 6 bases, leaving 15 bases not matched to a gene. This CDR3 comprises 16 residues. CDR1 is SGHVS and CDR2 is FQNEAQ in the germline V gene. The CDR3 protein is CASSSPVGTERGEQYF. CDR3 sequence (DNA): TGTGCCAGCAGCTCCCCGGTTGGGACAGAACGGGGCGAGCAGTACTTC.

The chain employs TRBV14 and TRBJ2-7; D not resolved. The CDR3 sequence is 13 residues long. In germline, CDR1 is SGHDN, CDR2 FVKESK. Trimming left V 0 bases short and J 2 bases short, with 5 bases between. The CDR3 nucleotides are TGTGCCAGCAGCCAAGAGAGGCCCTACGAGCAGTACTTC. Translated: CASSQERPYEQYF.

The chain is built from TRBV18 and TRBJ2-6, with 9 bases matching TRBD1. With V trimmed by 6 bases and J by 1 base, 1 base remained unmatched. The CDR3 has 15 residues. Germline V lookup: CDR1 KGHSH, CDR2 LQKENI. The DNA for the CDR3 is TGTGCCAGCTCGACAGGGGGATCTGGGGCCAACGTCCTGACTTTC. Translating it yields CASSTGGSGANVLTF.

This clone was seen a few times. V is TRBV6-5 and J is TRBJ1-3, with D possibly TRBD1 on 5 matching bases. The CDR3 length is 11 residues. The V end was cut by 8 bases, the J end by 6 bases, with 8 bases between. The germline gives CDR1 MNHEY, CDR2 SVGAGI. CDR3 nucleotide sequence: TGTGCCAGCGGACATCAAAACACCATATATTTT. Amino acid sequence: CASGHQNTIYF.

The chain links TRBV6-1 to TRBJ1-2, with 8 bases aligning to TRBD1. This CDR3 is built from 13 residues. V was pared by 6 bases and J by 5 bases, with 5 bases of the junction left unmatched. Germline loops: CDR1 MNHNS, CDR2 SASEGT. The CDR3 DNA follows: TGTGCCAGCAGGAGGACAGGGCAATATGGCTACACCTTC. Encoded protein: CASRRTGQYGYTF.

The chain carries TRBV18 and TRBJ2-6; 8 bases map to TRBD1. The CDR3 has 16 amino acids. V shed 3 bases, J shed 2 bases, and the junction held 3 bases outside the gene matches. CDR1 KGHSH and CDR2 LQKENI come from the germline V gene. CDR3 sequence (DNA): TGTGCCAGCTCACCTCAGGGGGCCGCTGGGGCCAACGTCCTGACTTTC. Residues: CASSPQGAAGANVLTF.

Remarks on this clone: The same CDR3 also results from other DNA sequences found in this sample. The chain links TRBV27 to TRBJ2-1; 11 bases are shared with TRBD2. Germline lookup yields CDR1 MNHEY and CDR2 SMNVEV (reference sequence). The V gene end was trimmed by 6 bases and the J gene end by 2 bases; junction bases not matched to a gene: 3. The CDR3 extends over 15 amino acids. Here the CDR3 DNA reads TGTGCCAGCAGCTTAGCGGGAGGGCCCTACAATGAGCAGTTCTTC. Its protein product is CASSLAGGPYNEQFF.

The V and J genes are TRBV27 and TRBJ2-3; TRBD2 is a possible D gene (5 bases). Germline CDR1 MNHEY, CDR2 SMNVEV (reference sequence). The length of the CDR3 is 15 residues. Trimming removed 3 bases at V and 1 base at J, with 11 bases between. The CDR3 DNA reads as TGTGCCAGCAGTTTTGAGGGTTGGGGCACAGATACGCAGTATTTT. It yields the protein CASSFEGWGTDTQYF.

CDR3 DNA: TGTGCCAGCAGACGCGACAGGGGACAGAGCTCCTACGAGCAGTACTTC. Amino acids: CASRRDRGQSSYEQYF. J is TRBJ2-7 and V is TRBV27; 8 nucleotides line up with TRBD1. V lost 6 bases to trimming and J lost 0 bases; unmatched junction nucleotides: 10. The V gene's germline CDR1 is MNHEY and CDR2 SMNVEV (reference sequence). The CDR3 has 16 residues.

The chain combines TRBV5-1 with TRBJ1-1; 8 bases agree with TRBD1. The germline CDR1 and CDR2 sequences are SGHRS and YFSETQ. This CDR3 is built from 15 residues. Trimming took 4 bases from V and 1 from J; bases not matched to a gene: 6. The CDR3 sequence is CASSPLTGENTEAFF. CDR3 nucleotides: TGCGCCAGCAGCCCCTTGACAGGGGAGAACACTGAAGCTTTCTTT.

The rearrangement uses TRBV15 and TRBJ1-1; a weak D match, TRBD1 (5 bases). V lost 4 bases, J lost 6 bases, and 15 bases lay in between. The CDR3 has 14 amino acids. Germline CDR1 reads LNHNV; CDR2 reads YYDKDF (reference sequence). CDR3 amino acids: CATSIAGQGAEAFF. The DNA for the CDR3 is TGTGCCACCAGCATAGCAGGCCAGGGCGCTGAAGCTTTCTTT.

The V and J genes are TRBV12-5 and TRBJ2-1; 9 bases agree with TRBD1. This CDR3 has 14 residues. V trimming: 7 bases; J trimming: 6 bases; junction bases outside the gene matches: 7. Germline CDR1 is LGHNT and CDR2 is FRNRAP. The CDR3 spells CASVGDREGNEQFF. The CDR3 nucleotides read TGTGCTAGTGTCGGGGACAGGGAGGGCAATGAGCAGTTCTTC. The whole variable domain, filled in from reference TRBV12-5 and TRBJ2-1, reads DARVTQTPRHKVTEMGQEVTMRCQPILGHNTVFWYRQTMMQGLELLAYFRNRAPLDDSGMPKDRFSAEMPDATLATLKIQPSEPRDSAVYFCASVGDREGNEQFFGPGTRLTVL.

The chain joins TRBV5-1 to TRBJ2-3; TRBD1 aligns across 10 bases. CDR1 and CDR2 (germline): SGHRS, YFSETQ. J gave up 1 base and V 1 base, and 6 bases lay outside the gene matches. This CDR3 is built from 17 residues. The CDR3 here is CASSLSSGTGGTDTQYF. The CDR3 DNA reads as TGCGCCAGCAGCTTGAGTTCCGGGACAGGGGGCACAGATACGCAGTATTTT.

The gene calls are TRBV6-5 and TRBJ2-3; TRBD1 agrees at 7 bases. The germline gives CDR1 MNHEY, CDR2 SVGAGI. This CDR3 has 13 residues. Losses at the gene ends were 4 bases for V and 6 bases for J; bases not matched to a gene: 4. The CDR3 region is CASSLQGRDTQYF. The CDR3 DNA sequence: TGTGCCAGCAGTTTACAGGGGCGTGATACGCAGTATTTT.

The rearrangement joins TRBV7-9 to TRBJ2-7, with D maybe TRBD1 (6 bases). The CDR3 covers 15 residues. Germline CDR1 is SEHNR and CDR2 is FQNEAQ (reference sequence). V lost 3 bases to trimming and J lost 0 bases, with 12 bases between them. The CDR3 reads CASSLSTGISYEQYF. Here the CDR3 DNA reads TGTGCCAGCAGCTTGAGCACAGGGATCTCCTACGAGCAGTACTTC. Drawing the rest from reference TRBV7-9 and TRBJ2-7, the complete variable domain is DTGVSQNPRHKITKRGQNVTFRCDPISEHNRLYWYRQTLGQGPEFLTYFQNEAQLEKSRLLSDRFSAERPKGSFSTLEIQRTEQGDSAMYLCASSLSTGISYEQYFGPGTRLTVT.

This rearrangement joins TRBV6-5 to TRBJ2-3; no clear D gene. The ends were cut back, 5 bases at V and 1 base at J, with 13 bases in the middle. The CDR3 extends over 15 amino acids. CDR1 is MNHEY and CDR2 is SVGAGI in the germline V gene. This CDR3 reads CASSPLVRGTDTQYF. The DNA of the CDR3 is TGTGCCAGCAGTCCTTTAGTGAGAGGCACAGATACGCAGTATTTT.

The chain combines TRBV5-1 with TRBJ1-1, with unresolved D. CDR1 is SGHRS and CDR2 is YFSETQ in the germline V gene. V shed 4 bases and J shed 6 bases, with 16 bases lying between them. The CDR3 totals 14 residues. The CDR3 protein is CASSHNNGGAEAFF. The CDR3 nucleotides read TGCGCCAGCAGCCACAACAATGGCGGCGCTGAAGCTTTCTTT.

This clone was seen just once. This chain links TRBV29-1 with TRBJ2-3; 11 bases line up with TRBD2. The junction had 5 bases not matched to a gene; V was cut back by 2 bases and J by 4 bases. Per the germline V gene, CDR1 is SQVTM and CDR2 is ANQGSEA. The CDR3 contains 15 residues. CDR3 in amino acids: CSVEHYSGGADTQYF. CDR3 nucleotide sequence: TGCAGCGTTGAACATTATAGCGGGGGGGCAGATACGCAGTATTTT.

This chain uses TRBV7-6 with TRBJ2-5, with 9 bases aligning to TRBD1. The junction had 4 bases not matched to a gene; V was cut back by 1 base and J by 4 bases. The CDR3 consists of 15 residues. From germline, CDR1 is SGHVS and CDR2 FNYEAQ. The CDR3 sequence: CASSLEGQGTETQYF. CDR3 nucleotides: TGTGCCAGCAGCTTAGAGGGACAGGGTACAGAGACCCAGTACTTC.

CDR3 amino acids: CASSQWDRNTGELFF. CDR3 nucleotides: TGTGCCAGCAGCCAGTGGGACAGGAACACCGGGGAGCTGTTTTTT. The rearrangement links TRBV7-9 to TRBJ2-2, with TRBD1 identical over 7 bases. Trimming at V came to 5 bases and at J to 1 base, leaving 4 bases not matched to a gene. The CDR3 covers 15 residues. CDR1 SEHNR and CDR2 FQNEAQ come from the germline V gene (reference sequence).

The DNA of the CDR3 is TGTGCCACTACCGACAGATACACTGAAGCTTTCTTT. Amino acid sequence: CATTDRYTEAFF. This chain connects TRBV19 to TRBJ1-1; possibly TRBD1 for D (5 bases). Trimming took off 10 bases at V and 3 bases at J, with 12 bases between the two ends. The CDR3 contains 12 residues. Germline CDR1 LNHDA, CDR2 SQIVND (reference sequence).

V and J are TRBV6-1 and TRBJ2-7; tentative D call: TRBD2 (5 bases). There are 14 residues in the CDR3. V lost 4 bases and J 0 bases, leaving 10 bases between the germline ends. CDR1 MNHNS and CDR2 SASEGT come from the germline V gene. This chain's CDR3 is CASSGSGGSYEQYF. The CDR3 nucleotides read TGTGCCAGCAGTGGCTCCGGAGGCTCCTACGAGCAGTACTTC.